A single sample is the source of the 28 T cell receptor beta chains below, sequenced in a study of beta chain features in type 1 diabetes. The sequenced template was cDNA made from the entire isolated RNA. Only in-frame clones appear in the TCRdb table, and some are missing; sequencing was by immunoSEQ multiplex PCR. The sample holds about 190,000 clones, roughly 8% seen once. No cognate antigen is known for these TCRs. Overall study results and limits: TCRB CDR3 length was moderately but significantly reduced in all four CD4+ subsets of Type 1 diabetes patients.

Source material: central memory CD4+ T cells from blood. Receptors were obtained from a young man with type 1 diabetes.

The V and J genes are TRBV6-5 and TRBJ1-1; D remains unclear. This CDR3 region has 13 residues. CDR1 is MNHEY, CDR2 SVGAGI, per germline. V lost 7 bases, J lost 5 bases, and 14 bases lay in between. The CDR3 sequence: CASIREVGTEAFF. The CDR3 coding sequence is TGTGCCAGCATTCGGGAGGTTGGAACTGAAGCTTTCTTT.

In this sample, this clone turned up many times. The chain carries TRBV27 and TRBJ2-1, with D possibly TRBD2 on 7 matching bases. With 0 bases removed from V and 5 bases from J, the gap between germline ends came to 17 bases. This CDR3 has 17 residues. Germline CDR1 MNHEY, CDR2 SMNVEV (reference sequence). The CDR3 nucleotides read TGTGCCAGCAGTTTATCGATTGTGCGGGGGCCAAACAATGAGCAGTTCTTC. Its protein product is CASSLSIVRGPNNEQFF.

This clone was counted a few times. The chain employs TRBV30 and TRBJ1-5; D possibly corresponds to TRBD1 (6 bases). The CDR3 sequence is 16 residues long. V shed 2 bases and J shed 2 bases, with 16 bases lying between them. The germline gives CDR1 GTSNPN, CDR2 SVGIG (reference sequence). In DNA form, the CDR3 reads TGTGCCTGGAGTTTGGGCAGGGGTTGGGGCAATCAGCCCCAGCATTTT. This codes for CAWSLGRGWGNQPQHF.

This clone was seen more than once but under ten times. CDR3 in amino acids: CSVVEASMGDTQYF. CDR3 bases: TGCAGCGTTGTCGAGGCTAGCATGGGAGATACGCAGTATTTT. The chain uses TRBV29-1 and TRBJ2-3, with D possibly matching TRBD2 (5 bases). Germline V CDR1 and CDR2: SQVTM, ANQGSEA. Trimming took off 4 bases at V and 5 bases at J, with 16 bases between the two ends. The CDR3 spans 14 residues.

There are many counts of this clone. V is TRBV14 and J is TRBJ2-1, with 9 bases lining up with TRBD2. The CDR3 runs to 17 residues. The germline V gene encodes CDR1 SGHDN and CDR2 FVKESK. The V gene end was trimmed by 3 bases and the J gene end by 7 bases; junction bases not matched to a gene: 13. The CDR3 coding sequence is TGTGCCAGCAGCCACCGCCTGGGGCGGGGGGGCTCTAATGAGCAGTTCTTC. Its translation is CASSHRLGRGGSNEQFF.

The genes are TRBV28 and TRBJ1-1, with D maybe TRBD1 (5 bases). There are 12 residues in the CDR3. The V gene lost 6 bases and the J gene lost 9 bases, with 14 bases spanning the gap. In germline, CDR1 is MDHEN, CDR2 SYDVKM. The CDR3 coding sequence is TGTGCCAGCAGCACCTCACGGGGGAAAGCTTTCTTT. It translates to CASSTSRGKAFF.

Only a few counts were recorded for this clone. V is TRBV9 and J is TRBJ2-1; TRBD2 matches at 8 bases. There are 16 residues in the CDR3. Germline trimming cut 0 bases from V and 1 base from J; bases unmatched to any gene: 3. Germline CDR1 and CDR2: SGDLS and YYNGEE. The CDR3 protein is CASSVGGGGSYNEQFF. The CDR3 DNA follows: TGTGCCAGCAGCGTAGGTGGCGGGGGGTCCTACAATGAGCAGTTCTTC.

The J gene is TRBJ2-1, the V gene TRBV4-1; 8 bases agree with TRBD1. There are 14 residues in the CDR3. The V segment lost 3 bases and the J segment 4 bases; nucleotides outside the gene matches: 2. Germline CDR1 and CDR2: MGHRA and YSYEKL. This chain's CDR3 is CASSQGQVYNEQFF. In nucleotides, the CDR3 is TGCGCCAGCAGCCAGGGACAGGTTTACAATGAGCAGTTCTTC.

The V and J genes are TRBV5-4 and TRBJ2-5, with 8 positions matching TRBD1. Germline values: CDR1 SGHNT, CDR2 YYREEE (reference sequence). This CDR3 has 16 amino acids. V was clipped by 4 bases and J by 5 bases; unmatched bases: 13. The CDR3 DNA reads as TGTGCCAGCAGCCATACAGGGGGGCAGGGCGGGGAGACCCAGTACTTC. Encoded protein: CASSHTGGQGGETQYF.

This clone was recorded a few times. The rearrangement uses TRBV19 and TRBJ1-2; 8 bases agree with TRBD1. From germline, CDR1 is LNHDA and CDR2 SQIVND (reference sequence). V dropped 4 bases and J dropped 4; count of bases not matched to a gene: 8. CDR3 length equals 15 residues. Here the CDR3 reads CASSKTGATSYGYTF. DNA of the CDR3: TGTGCCAGTAGTAAGACAGGGGCGACATCCTATGGCTACACCTTC.

The chain carries TRBV18 and TRBJ2-3; D unresolved. This CDR3 spans 15 amino acids. The germline V and J ends were trimmed by 6 bases and 6 bases, with 19 bases remaining between them. Germline lookup yields CDR1 KGHSH and CDR2 LQKENI. This chain's CDR3 is CASSQNPSAEDTQYF. CDR3 sequence (DNA): TGTGCCAGCTCCCAAAACCCCAGCGCTGAGGATACGCAGTATTTT.

A few counts support this clone. This sequence joins TRBV9 and TRBJ2-2, with 7 bases lining up with TRBD1. Germline assignment: CDR1 SGDLS and CDR2 YYNGEE. The CDR3 spans 14 residues. J lost 4 bases, V lost 2 bases, and 2 bases had no gene match. CDR3 in DNA: TGTGCCAGCAGCGTTTCAGGGGGCACCGGGGAGCTGTTTTTT. Amino acids: CASSVSGGTGELFF.

The chain employs TRBV18 and TRBJ2-3; 9 bases are shared with TRBD1. The CDR3 has 13 residues. V lost 2 bases to trimming and J lost 14 bases; unmatched junction nucleotides: 8. Looked up from germline, CDR1 is KGHSH and CDR2 is LQKENI. The CDR3 region is CASSPDYGTGRYF. CDR3 nucleotide sequence: TGTGCCAGCTCACCAGACTACGGGACAGGGAGGTATTTT.

This clone was seen a few times. The CDR3 is CASSGGGVNNEQFF. The CDR3 DNA follows: TGTGCCAGCAGCGGAGGTGGGGTCAACAATGAGCAGTTCTTC. This chain connects TRBV28 to TRBJ2-1; the D gene is possibly TRBD2 (5 bases). Germline V lookup: CDR1 MDHEN, CDR2 SYDVKM. This CDR3 is 14 amino acids long. The V gene lost 6 bases and the J gene lost 5 bases, with 14 bases spanning the gap.

This chain joins TRBV25-1 and TRBJ2-5, with 7 positions matching TRBD2. The CDR3 totals 14 residues. V trimming: 7 bases; J trimming: 4 bases; junction bases outside the gene matches: 9. Germline V gives CDR1 MGHDK, CDR2 SYGVNS. The CDR3 sequence: CASTYPGGAETQYF. The CDR3 bases are TGTGCCAGCACCTACCCGGGAGGAGCAGAGACCCAGTACTTC.

This chain uses TRBV4-1 with TRBJ1-5; possible D gene TRBD1, 6 bases. Per the germline V gene, CDR1 is MGHRA and CDR2 is YSYEKL. CDR3 length: 15 amino acids. The germline V and J ends were trimmed by 1 base and 3 bases, with 10 bases remaining between them. DNA for the CDR3: TGCGCCAGCAGCCAAGCAGGACAGACCAATCAGCCCCAGCATTTT. Its protein product is CASSQAGQTNQPQHF.

The chain uses TRBV9 and TRBJ1-2, with D hard to call. Germline assignment: CDR1 SGDLS and CDR2 YYNGEE. V dropped 0 bases and J dropped 1 base, with 7 bases sitting between them. The CDR3 contains 14 residues. The CDR3 region has the DNA TGTGCCAGCAGCGTAGCGGCGGGTAACTATGGCTACACCTTC. This encodes CASSVAAGNYGYTF.

CDR3 region: CASSLSGDTEAFF. CDR3 nucleotides: TGTGCCAGCAGCTTGTCAGGGGACACTGAAGCTTTCTTT. The J gene is TRBJ1-1, the V gene TRBV5-5, with D perhaps matching TRBD1 (6 bases). V lost 1 base and J lost 3, with 7 bases in between. From germline, CDR1 is SGHKS and CDR2 YYEKEE (reference sequence). The CDR3 length is 13 residues.

The chain is built from TRBV5-6 and TRBJ2-3; D is undetermined. The CDR3 loop spans 14 amino acids. In germline, CDR1 is SGHDT, CDR2 YYEEEE. Trimming cost V 2 bases and J 2 bases, with 9 bases left between them. CDR3 loop: CASSFAYSTDTQYF. As DNA, the CDR3 is TGTGCCAGCAGCTTCGCGTACTCCACAGATACGCAGTATTTT.

V usage is TRBV6-1 and J usage is TRBJ1-2; 7 positions match TRBD1. Germline CDR1 MNHNS, CDR2 SASEGT. The CDR3 contains 17 residues. V was pared by 0 bases and J by 3 bases, with 10 bases of the junction left unmatched. This CDR3 is CASSEAGLSRGYYGYTF. As DNA, the CDR3 is TGTGCCAGCAGTGAAGCGGGATTGTCCAGGGGGTACTATGGCTACACCTTC.

This clone has more than one count but fewer than ten. Mismatch with germline at one junction end may stem from a read error. The chain joins TRBV5-4 to TRBJ2-5; no clear D. The CDR3 spans 13 residues. The germline V gene has CDR1 SGHNT and CDR2 YYREEE (reference sequence). CDR3 loop: CASSQDPEETQYF. The DNA of the CDR3 is TGCGCCAGCAGCCAAGATCCAGAAGAGACCCAGTACTTC. Based on the CDR3 plus reference TRBV5-4 and TRBJ2-5, the full variable domain is ETGVTQSPTHLIKTRGQQVTLRCSSQSGHNTVSWYQQALGQGPQFIFQYYREEENGRGNFPPRFSGLQFPNYSSELNVNALELDDSALYLCASSQDPEETQYFGPGTRLLVL.

In its sample, this clone was seen a few times. The chain is built from TRBV9 and TRBJ2-2; D is uncertain. Germline V gives CDR1 SGDLS, CDR2 YYNGEE. The CDR3 has 12 amino acids. Trimming took 7 bases from V and 4 from J, leaving 8 bases between them. The CDR3 loop reads CASSRFTGELFF. In nucleotides, the CDR3 is TGTGCCAGCTCTAGGTTCACCGGGGAGCTGTTTTTT.

Only a few counts were recorded for this clone. The chain recombines TRBV4-3 with TRBJ2-5; 8 bases map to TRBD2. Germline CDR1 LGHNA, CDR2 YSLEER. The CDR3 sequence is 16 residues long. J was trimmed by 2 bases and V by 0 bases; bases with no gene match: 5. The CDR3 DNA reads TGCGCCAGCAGCCAAGAGAAGCGGGGGCTTCAAGAGACCCAGTACTTC. This gives the protein CASSQEKRGLQETQYF.

The sample holds a few counts of this clone. J is TRBJ2-7 and V is TRBV27; D remains unclear. Looked up from germline, CDR1 is MNHEY and CDR2 is SMNVEV (reference sequence). V gave up 6 bases and J gave up 2 bases, with 11 bases separating them. The CDR3 extends over 13 amino acids. CDR3 DNA sequence: TGTGCCAGCAGAGTAGCTGGTACCTACGAGCAGTACTTC. Its translation: CASRVAGTYEQYF.

This clone was counted only a few times. The chain joins TRBV19 to TRBJ2-1; TRBD2 might be the D (5 bases). Germline CDR1 and CDR2: LNHDA and SQIVND (reference sequence). This CDR3 spans 15 amino acids. V lost 4 bases and J 2 bases, leaving 12 bases between the germline ends. The CDR3 DNA is TGTGCCAGTAGTACCCCCCCGGGGACCTACAATGAGCAGTTCTTC. This translates into CASSTPPGTYNEQFF.

This clone was detected a few times. The gene calls are TRBV2 and TRBJ2-3; D not certain. Germline CDR1 is SNHLY and CDR2 is FYNNEI. Trimming cost V 6 bases and J 1 base, with 14 bases left between them. The CDR3 is 15 amino acids. In DNA form, the CDR3 reads TGTGCCAGCAGCCGCGGCGGCCTCGGCACAGATACGCAGTATTTT. Translating gives CASSRGGLGTDTQYF.

This clone was observed a few times. This chain joins TRBV7-2 and TRBJ2-3; 10 bases align to TRBD2. From germline, CDR1 is SGHTA and CDR2 FQGNSA. Trimming cost V 2 bases and J 2 bases; bases outside gene matches: 7. CDR3 size: 17 residues. The CDR3 sequence is CASSLWPSGSTTDTQYF. CDR3 DNA: TGTGCCAGCAGCTTATGGCCTAGCGGGAGTACCACAGATACGCAGTATTTT. Full variable domain (outside the CDR3, taken from reference TRBV7-2 and TRBJ2-3): GAGVSQSPSNKVTEKGKDVELRCDPISGHTALYWYRQSLGQGLEFLIYFQGNSAPDKSGLPSDRFSAERTGGSVSTLTIQRTQQEDSAVYLCASSLWPSGSTTDTQYFGPGTRLTVL.

This clone was recorded a few times. The gene calls are TRBV5-1 and TRBJ2-3; 8 bases map to TRBD1. This CDR3 region has 15 residues. CDR1 is SGHRS, CDR2 YFSETQ, per germline. J gave up 2 bases and V 4 bases, and 6 bases lay outside the gene matches. This CDR3 reads CASSRQGFYTDTQYF. In DNA form, the CDR3 reads TGCGCCAGCAGCCGACAGGGGTTTTACACAGATACGCAGTATTTT.